In its sample, the clone carrying this T cell receptor (beta chain) was seen many times. No antigen is known for it. This sample is drawn from a study of neurological immune-mediated disorders. Study-level points and caveats: None of the CDR3 amino acid sequences found in expanded clones was shared across subjects. This suggests that the TCR-beta repertoires were private in all groups.

TCRdb called the 5' RACE reads again in MiXCR, with one record for every CDR3 protein. The sample yields about 79,000 distinct CDR3 sequences, roughly an eighth seen once. The V end was cut by 0 bases, the J end by 8 bases, with 9 bases between. Per the germline V gene, CDR1 is SGHRS and CDR2 is YFSETQ. This CDR3 is built from 13 residues. Volunteers at a blood bank in Maryland, USA, were the healthy controls. This clonotype was obtained from a woman aged 45-59 years in good health. The chain is built from TRBV5-1 and TRBJ2-1; no clear D gene. The source material was PBMCs. The CDR3 nucleotides are TGCGCCAGCAGCTTGGGGAACTGGGATGAGCAGTTCTTC. The encoded protein is CASSLGNWDEQFF.